What follows are 2 T cell receptor beta chains derived from one specimen sequenced in a study of blood T cells in healthy people across ages. Using a J-beta primer mix together with a sample-barcoded 5' primer, a second PCR was run for roughly 6 to 12 cycles. MiXCR, applied by TCRdb to the 5' RACE reads, yields one record per CDR3 protein. The sample has 700,000 to 950,000 distinct CDR3 sequences, 55% to 75% seen once. Input material: blood. The receptors originated from a young man in good health.

For this clonotype: Mismatch with germline at one junction end may stem from a read error. This chain uses TRBV20-1 with TRBJ2-5, with TRBD1 matching 11 bases. The J call may be faulty, since TRBJ2-7 better matches the DNA end. The germline V gene encodes CDR1 DFQATT and CDR2 SNEGSKA (reference sequence). The CDR3 is 14 amino acids. CDR3 region: CSVRVRTGGGEQYF. The DNA of the CDR3 is TGCAGTGTTAGAGTCCGGACAGGGGGCGGCGAGCAGTACTTC.

This chain links TRBV20-1 with TRBJ1-2; 7 nucleotides agree with TRBD1. The J segment lost 2 bases and the V segment lost 2 bases, leaving 2 bases of the junction unmatched. Germline V CDR1 and CDR2: DFQATT, SNEGSKA (reference sequence). This CDR3 contains 13 residues. CDR3 nucleotide sequence: TGCAGTGCTAGAACGACAGGGAACTATGGCTACACCTTC. This sequence encodes CSARTTGNYGYTF.